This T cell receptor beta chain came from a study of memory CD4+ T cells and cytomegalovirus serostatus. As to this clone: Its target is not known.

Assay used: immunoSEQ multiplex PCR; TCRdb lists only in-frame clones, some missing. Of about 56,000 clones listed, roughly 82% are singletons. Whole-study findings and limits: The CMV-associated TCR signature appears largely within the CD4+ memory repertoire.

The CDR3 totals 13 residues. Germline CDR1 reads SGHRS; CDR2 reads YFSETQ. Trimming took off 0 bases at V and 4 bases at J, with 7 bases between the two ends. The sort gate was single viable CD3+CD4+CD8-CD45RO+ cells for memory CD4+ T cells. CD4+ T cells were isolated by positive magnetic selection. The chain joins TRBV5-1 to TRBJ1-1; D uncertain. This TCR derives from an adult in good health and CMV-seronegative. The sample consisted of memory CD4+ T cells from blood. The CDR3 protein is CASSLGPGTEAFF. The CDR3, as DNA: TGCGCCAGCAGCTTGGGCCCAGGCACTGAAGCTTTCTTT.